The clone carrying this T cell receptor (beta chain) showed up just a few times. Its antigen is unidentified. This entry belongs to a study of regulatory T cells in long-lasting Graves disease. Time point of the sample: newly diagnosed GD, antithyroid drugs for less than 3 months. Isolated PBMC RNA provided the starting material for the TCR library. Patients were from an endocrinology department in Xi'an, China. Trimming removed 0 bases from V and 4 bases from J, with 12 bases in between. The CDR3 consists of 15 residues. Per the germline V gene, CDR1 is SGDLS and CDR2 is YYNGEE. Construction of TCR beta libraries relied on iRepertoire HTBI primers and on Arm-PCR targeting CDR3 regions. MiXCR, run by TCRdb on the multiplex PCR reads, gives a single entry per CDR3 protein. The sample has about 300,000 distinct CDR3 sequences; under 20% are singletons. General study points: TRBV28, TRBJ1-2 and TRBJ2-5 were favored in persistent disease.

This TCR came from a female donor with Graves disease. The starting material was peripheral blood mononuclear cells (PBMCs), obtained at new diagnosis, from a patient treated with antithyroid drugs. V gene TRBV9 combines with J gene TRBJ2-3, with D unclear. CDR3 nucleotides: TGTGCCAGCAGCGTAGAGGGATGGGGTGCAGATACGCAGTATTTT. Encoded protein: CASSVEGWGADTQYF.